The clone carrying this TCR beta chain was detected ten times or more. Antigen unknown. Donors uniformly comprised healthy Caucasians. CDR1 LGHDT and CDR2 YNNKEL come from the germline V gene (reference sequence). V lost 1 base and J lost 6, with 13 bases in between. This CDR3 has 14 residues. MiXCR, applied by TCRdb to the 5' RACE reads, yields one record per CDR3 protein. The sample includes a few hundred thousand distinct CDR3 sequences, 7.5% to 10% seen only once; the top ten take 2.5% to 3.5%. This entry comes from a study of identical twins. General observations from the study: Clonotypes of the beta chain that were abundant in cord blood carried fewer insertions (memory repertoires showed none).

These same records also appear under a second study, on yellow fever vaccine responses in identical twins.

The chain carries TRBV3-1 and TRBJ2-7; D is possibly TRBD1 (5 bases). This TCR derives from a woman between 18 and 29 years old in good health. Sequenced input: PBMCs. CDR3 nucleotides: TGTGCCAGCAGCCAAGGTGACAGTAAAACCGAGCAGTACTTC. This gives the protein CASSQGDSKTEQYF.